This TCR beta chain appears in the sequencing data of a study of blood T cell repertoires in COVID-19. Study context: Nucleic acid was either cDNA or gDNA, and it came from T cells, B-cell-depleted T cells, or PBMCs.

This clone was observed a few times. The authors' processing: Scientists estimated how many nucleated cells there were by amplifying reference gene primers. The assay was immunoSEQ multiplex PCR, and TCRdb's table has in-frame clones only and misses some. V and J calls and clone size are those listed in that table; D and trimming were worked out from the DNA. The sample includes some 40,000 clones, nearly 70% of them seen just once. V lost 4 bases to trimming and J lost 4 bases; unmatched junction nucleotides: 11. The CDR3 sequence is 15 residues long. In germline, CDR1 is SGHRS, CDR2 YFSETQ. What was sequenced was peripheral blood. The chain employs TRBV5-1 and TRBJ2-7, with TRBD1 identical over 7 bases. The sequence derives from an elderly man with acute or convalescent COVID-19. The CDR3 protein is CASSLSTGSRYEQYF. For the CDR3, the DNA is TGCGCCAGCAGCCTGTCGACAGGGAGTCGATACGAGCAGTACTTC.